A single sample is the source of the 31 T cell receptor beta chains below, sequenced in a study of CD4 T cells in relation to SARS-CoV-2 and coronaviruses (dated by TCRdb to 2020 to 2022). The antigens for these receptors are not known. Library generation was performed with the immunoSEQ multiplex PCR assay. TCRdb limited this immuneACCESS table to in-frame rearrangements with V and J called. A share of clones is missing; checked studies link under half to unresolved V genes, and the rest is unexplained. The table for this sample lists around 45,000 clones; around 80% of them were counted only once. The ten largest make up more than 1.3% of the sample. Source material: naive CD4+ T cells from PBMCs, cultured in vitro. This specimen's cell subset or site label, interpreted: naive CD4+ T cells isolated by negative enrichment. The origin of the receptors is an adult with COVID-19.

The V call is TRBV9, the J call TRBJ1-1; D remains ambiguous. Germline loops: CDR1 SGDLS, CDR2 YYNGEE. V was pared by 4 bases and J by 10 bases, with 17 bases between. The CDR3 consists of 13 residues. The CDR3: CASSPDAPSVAFF. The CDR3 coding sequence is TGTGCCAGCAGCCCCGATGCGCCGTCAGTAGCTTTCTTT.

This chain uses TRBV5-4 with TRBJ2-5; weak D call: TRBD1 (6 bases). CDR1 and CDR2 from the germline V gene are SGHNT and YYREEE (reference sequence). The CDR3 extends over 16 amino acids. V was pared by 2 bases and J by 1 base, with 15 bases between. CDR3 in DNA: TGTGCCAGCAGCTTTTCTCATGCGACAGGCCAAGAGACCCAGTACTTC. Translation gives CASSFSHATGQETQYF.

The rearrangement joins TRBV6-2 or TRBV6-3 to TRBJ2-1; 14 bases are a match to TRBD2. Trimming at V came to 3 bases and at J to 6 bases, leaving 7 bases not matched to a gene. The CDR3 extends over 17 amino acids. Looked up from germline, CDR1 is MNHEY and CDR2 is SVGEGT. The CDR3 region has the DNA TGTGCCAGCAGTTATCAGACTAGCGGGAGGGCCCCCAATGAGCAGTTCTTC. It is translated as CASSYQTSGRAPNEQFF.

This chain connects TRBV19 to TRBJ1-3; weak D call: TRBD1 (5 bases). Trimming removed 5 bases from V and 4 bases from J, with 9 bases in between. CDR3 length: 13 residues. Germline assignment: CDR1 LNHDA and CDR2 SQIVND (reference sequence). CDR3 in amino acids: CASSVGLGNTIYF. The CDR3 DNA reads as TGTGCCAGTAGTGTGGGGCTCGGAAACACCATATATTTT.

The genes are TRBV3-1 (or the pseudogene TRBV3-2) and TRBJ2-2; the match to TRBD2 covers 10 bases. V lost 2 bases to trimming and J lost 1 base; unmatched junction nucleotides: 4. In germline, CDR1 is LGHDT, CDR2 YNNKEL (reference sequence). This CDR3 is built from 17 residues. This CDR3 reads CASSQRGLAQNTGELFF. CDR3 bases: TGTGCCAGCAGCCAAAGGGGACTAGCGCAGAACACCGGGGAGCTGTTTTTT.

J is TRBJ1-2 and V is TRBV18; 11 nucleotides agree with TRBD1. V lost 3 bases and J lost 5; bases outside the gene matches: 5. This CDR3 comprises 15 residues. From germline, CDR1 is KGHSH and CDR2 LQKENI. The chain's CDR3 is CASSPGTGGLYGYTF. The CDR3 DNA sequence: TGTGCCAGCTCACCTGGGACAGGGGGACTATATGGCTACACCTTC. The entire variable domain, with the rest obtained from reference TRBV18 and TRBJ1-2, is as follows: NAGVMQNPRHLVRRRGQEARLRCSPMKGHSHVYWYRQLPEEGLKFMVYLQKENIIDESGMPKERFSAEFPKEGPSILRIQQVVRGDSAAYFCASSPGTGGLYGYTFGSGTRLTVV.

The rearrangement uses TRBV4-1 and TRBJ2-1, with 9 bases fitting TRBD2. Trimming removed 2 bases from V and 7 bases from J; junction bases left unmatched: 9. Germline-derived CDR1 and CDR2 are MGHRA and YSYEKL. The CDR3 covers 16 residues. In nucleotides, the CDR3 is TGCGCCAGCAGCCAAATCTCGGGCGGGAGGGCGAATGAGCAGTTCTTC. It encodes CASSQISGGRANEQFF.

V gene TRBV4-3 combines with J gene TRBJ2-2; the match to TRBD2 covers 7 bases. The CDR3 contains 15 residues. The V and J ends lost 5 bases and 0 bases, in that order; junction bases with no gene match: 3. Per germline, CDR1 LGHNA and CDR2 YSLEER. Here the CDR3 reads CASSSSGANTGELFF. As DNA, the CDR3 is TGCGCCAGCAGCTCTAGCGGTGCGAACACCGGGGAGCTGTTTTTT.

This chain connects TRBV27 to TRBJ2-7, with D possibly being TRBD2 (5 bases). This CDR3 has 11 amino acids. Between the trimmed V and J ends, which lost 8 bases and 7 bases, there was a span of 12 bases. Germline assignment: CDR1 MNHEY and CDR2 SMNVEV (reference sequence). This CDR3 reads CASLKEGEQYF. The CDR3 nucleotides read TGTGCCAGCCTGAAAGAGGGTGAGCAGTACTTC.

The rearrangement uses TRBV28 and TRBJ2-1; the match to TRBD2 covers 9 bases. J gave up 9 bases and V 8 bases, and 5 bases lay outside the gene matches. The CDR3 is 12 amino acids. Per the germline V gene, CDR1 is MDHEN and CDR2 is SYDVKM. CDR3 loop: CASGTSFLEQFF. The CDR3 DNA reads TGTGCCAGCGGGACTAGCTTTCTTGAGCAGTTCTTC. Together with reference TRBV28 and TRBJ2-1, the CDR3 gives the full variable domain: DVKVTQSSRYLVKRTGEKVFLECVQDMDHENMFWYRQDPGLGLRLIYFSYDVKMKEKGDIPEGYSVSREKKERFSLILESASTNQTSMYLCASGTSFLEQFFGPGTRLTVL.

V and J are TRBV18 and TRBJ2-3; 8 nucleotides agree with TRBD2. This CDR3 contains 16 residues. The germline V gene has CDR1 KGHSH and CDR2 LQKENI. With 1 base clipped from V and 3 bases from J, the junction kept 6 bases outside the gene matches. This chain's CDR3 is CASSPLQSGGTDTQYF. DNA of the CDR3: TGTGCCAGCTCACCACTTCAGTCGGGAGGGACAGATACGCAGTATTTT.

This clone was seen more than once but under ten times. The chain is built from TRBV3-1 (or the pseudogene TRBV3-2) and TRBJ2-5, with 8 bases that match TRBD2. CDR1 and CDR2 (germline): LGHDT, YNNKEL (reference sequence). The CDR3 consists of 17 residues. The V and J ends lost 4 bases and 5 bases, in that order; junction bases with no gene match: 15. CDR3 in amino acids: CASSPPGSGILRETQYF. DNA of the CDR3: TGTGCCAGCAGCCCCCCGGGTAGCGGGATCTTGAGGGAGACCCAGTACTTC.

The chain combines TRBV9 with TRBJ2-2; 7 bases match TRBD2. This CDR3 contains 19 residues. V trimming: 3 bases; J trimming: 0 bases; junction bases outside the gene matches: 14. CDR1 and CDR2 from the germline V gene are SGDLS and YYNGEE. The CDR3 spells CASSAQWAAGEANTGELFF. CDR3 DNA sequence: TGTGCCAGCAGCGCACAATGGGCCGCGGGGGAAGCGAACACCGGGGAGCTGTTTTTT.

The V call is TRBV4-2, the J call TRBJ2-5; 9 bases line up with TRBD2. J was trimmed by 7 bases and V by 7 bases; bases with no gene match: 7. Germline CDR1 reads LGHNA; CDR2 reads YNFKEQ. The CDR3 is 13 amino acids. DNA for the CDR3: TGTGCCAGCATCGTAGCGGGGGCTTTGACCCAGTACTTC. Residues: CASIVAGALTQYF.

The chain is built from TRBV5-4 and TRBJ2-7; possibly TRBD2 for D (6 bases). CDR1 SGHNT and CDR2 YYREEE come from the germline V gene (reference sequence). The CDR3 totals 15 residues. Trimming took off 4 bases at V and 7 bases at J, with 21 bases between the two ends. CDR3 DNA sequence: TGTGCCAGCAGCGATCATGGGCGGGGTAGATCAGAGCAGTACTTC. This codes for CASSDHGRGRSEQYF.

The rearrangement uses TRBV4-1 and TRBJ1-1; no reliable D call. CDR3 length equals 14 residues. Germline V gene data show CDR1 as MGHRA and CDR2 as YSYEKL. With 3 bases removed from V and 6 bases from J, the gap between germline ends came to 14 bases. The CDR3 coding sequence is TGCGCCAGCAGCCACGCAAGGGAAAGGTCTGAAGCTTTCTTT. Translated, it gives CASSHARERSEAFF.

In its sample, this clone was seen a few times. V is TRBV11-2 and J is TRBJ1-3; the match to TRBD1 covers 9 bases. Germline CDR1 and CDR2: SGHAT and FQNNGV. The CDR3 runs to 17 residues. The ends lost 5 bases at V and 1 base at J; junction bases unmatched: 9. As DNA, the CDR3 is TGTGCCAGCAGCGTGCGCCGGGACAGGGTTTCTGGAAACACCATATATTTT. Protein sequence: CASSVRRDRVSGNTIYF.

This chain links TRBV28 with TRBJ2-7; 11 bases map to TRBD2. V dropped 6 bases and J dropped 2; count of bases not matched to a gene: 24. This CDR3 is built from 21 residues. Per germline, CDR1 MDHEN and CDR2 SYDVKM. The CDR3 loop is CASRFRAYMTLAGAGPYEQYF. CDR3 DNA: TGTGCCAGCAGGTTTAGGGCTTATATGACACTAGCGGGAGCCGGGCCCTACGAGCAGTACTTC.

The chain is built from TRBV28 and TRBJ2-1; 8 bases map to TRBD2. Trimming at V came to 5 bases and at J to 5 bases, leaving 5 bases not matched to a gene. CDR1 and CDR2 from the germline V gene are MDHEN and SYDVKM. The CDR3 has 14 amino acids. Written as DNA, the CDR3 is TGTGCCAGCAGTCCCACTAGCGGCCACAATGAGCAGTTCTTC. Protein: CASSPTSGHNEQFF.

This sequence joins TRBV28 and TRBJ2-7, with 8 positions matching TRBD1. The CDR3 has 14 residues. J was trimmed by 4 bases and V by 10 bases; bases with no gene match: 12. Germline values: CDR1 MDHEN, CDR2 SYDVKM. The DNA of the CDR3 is TGTGCCACCCGCCTTTCAGGGGGCTCGTACGAGCAGTACTTC. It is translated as CATRLSGGSYEQYF.

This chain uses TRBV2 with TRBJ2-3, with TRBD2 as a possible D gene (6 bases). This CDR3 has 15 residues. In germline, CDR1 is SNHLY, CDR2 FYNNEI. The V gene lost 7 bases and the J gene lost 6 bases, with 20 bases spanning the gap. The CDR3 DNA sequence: TGTGCCAGCACCCCGGCAGCGGGCGGAAGCGATACGCAGTATTTT. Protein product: CASTPAAGGSDTQYF. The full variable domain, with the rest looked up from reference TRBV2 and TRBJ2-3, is EPEVTQTPSHQVTQMGQEVILRCVPISNHLYFYWYRQILGQKVEFLVSFYNNEISEKSEIFDDQFSVERPDGSNFTLKIRSTKLEDSAMYFCASTPAAGGSDTQYFGPGTRLTVL.

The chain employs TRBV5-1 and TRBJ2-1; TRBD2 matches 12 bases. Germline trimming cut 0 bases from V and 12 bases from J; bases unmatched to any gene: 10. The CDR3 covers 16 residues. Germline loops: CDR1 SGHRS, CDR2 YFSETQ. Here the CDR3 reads CASSLEAASGGGVQFF. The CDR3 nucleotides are TGCGCCAGCAGCTTGGAGGCCGCTAGCGGGGGGGGTGTGCAGTTCTTC. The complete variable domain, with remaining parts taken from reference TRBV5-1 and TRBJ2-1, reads KAGVTQTPRYLIKTRGQQVTLSCSPISGHRSVSWYQQTPGQGLQFLFEYFSETQRNKGNFPGRFSGRQFSNSRSEMNVSTLELGDSALYLCASSLEAASGGGVQFFGPGTRLTVL.

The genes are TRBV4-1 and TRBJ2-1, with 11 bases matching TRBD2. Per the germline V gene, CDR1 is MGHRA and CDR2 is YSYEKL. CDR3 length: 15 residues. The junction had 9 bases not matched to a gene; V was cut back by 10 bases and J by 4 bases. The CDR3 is CATTQTSGIYNEQFF. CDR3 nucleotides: TGCGCCACAACCCAGACTAGCGGGATATACAATGAGCAGTTCTTC.

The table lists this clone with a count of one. CDR3 in amino acids: CASSPGTATDTQYF. CDR3 sequence (DNA): TGTGCCAGCAGCCCCGGGACAGCAACAGATACGCAGTATTTT. The V call is TRBV14, the J call TRBJ2-3; 7 bases match TRBD1. The CDR3 has 14 amino acids. Trimming cost V 4 bases and J 3 bases; bases outside gene matches: 4. Germline V lookup: CDR1 SGHDN, CDR2 FVKESK.

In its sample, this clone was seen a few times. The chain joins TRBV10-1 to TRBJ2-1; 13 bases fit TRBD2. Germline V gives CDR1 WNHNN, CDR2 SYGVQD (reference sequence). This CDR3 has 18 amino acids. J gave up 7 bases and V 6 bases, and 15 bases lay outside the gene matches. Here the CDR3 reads CASSNPGLAGRFGNEQFF. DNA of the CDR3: TGCGCCAGCAGCAATCCGGGACTAGCGGGGAGGTTTGGAAATGAGCAGTTCTTC.

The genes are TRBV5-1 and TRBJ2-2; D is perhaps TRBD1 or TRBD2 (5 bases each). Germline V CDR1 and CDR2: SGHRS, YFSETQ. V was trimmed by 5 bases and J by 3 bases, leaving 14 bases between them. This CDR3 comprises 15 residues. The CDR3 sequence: CASRPGPIDTGELFF. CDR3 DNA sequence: TGCGCCAGCAGACCGGGACCGATTGACACCGGGGAGCTGTTTTTT.

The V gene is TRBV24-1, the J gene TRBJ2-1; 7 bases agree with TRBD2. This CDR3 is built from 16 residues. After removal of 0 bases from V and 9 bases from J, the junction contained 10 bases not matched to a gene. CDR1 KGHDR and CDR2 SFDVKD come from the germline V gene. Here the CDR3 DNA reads TGTGCCACCAGTGATTTGATTAGGGCTAGCGGAGGTGAGCAGTTCTTC. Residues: CATSDLIRASGGEQFF.

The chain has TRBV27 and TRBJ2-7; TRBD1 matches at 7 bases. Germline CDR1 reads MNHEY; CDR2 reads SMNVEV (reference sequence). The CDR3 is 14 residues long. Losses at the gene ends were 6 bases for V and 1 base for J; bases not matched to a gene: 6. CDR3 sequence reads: CASSLQGPSYEQYF. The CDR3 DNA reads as TGTGCCAGCAGCCTACAGGGGCCTTCCTACGAGCAGTACTTC.

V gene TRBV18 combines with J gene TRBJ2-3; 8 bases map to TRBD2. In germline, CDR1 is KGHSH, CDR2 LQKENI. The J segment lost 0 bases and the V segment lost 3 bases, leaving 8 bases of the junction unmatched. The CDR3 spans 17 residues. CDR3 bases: TGTGCCAGCTCACCTATGAGCGGGAGAGTAAGCACAGATACGCAGTATTTT. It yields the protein CASSPMSGRVSTDTQYF.

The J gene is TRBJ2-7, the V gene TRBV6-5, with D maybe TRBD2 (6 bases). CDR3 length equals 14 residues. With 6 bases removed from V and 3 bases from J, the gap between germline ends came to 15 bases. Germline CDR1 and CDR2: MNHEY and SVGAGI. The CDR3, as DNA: TGTGCCAGCAGGTTAATGCGCGGGGACTACGAGCAGTACTTC. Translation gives CASRLMRGDYEQYF.

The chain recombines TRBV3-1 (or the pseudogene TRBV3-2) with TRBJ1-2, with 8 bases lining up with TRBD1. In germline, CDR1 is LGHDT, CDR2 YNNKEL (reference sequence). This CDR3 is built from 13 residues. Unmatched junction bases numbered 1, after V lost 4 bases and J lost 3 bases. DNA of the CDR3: TGTGCCAGCAGCCGGGGACAGGACTATGGCTACACCTTC. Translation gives CASSRGQDYGYTF.